The entry below gives a single T cell receptor (beta chain) sequence along with its context. This entry is derived from a study of blood T cell repertoires in COVID-19. About the research overall: Sites in the United States, Italy and Spain provided acute and convalescent COVID-19 samples. PBMCs, B-cell-depleted T cells, or T cells provided the cDNA or gDNA that made up the material.

V lost 2 bases and J lost 8, with 13 bases in between. The length of the CDR3 is 15 residues. CDR1 and CDR2 from the germline V gene are ENHRY and SYGVKD. Source study methods: Reference gene primer amplification gave nucleated cell count estimates. The assay was immunoSEQ multiplex PCR, and TCRdb's table has in-frame clones only and misses some. The DNA was the basis for D and trimming; V, J and clone size are from that table. The table lists over 100,000 clones, over 60% of them singletons. The chain combines TRBV10-3 with TRBJ1-6; D gene uncertain. This sequence originates from a woman over 75 with acute or convalescent COVID-19. The sample consisted of peripheral blood. The CDR3 region is CAISENSLVDSPLHF. The DNA for the CDR3 is TGTGCCATCAGTGAGAACAGTCTGGTGGATTCACCCCTCCACTTT.